These T cell receptor beta chains were read from a single sample in a study of T cells after yellow fever vaccination. TCRdb used MiXCR to reprocess the 5' RACE reads, holding one entry per CDR3 protein. The data show over 25,000 distinct CDR3 sequences, with 10% seen just once and 9% to 15% held by the top ten. The sample was PBMCs, either bulk or a sorted T-cell subset (CD4+, CD8+, memory, or dextramer-sorted; not recorded which), taken roughly 14 days after the first yellow fever vaccination. Receptor source: a man younger than 35 who received the YFV17D yellow fever vaccine. Both conserved end residues are part of each CDR3.

v_call	j_call	cdr3_aa
TRBV10-2	TRBJ2-3	CASSDGGTQYF
TRBV5-6	TRBJ1-5	CASSPYRGGNQPQHF
TRBV28	TRBJ2-3	CASGSRGPTDTQYF
TRBV20-1	TRBJ2-2	CCAPTSGALINTGELFF
TRBV7-3	TRBJ2-6	CASRPSGANVLTF
TRBV7-2	TRBJ2-1	CASSFVTEVEGVFF
TRBV20-1	TRBJ2-3	CSARYGGADTQYF
TRBV12-3/TRBV12-4	TRBJ1-4	CASSLGAAGGREKLFF
TRBV29-1	TRBJ2-7	CSVWGQGGNEQYF
TRBV12-3/TRBV12-4	TRBJ1-1	CASSSQGGRAFF
TRBV14	TRBJ2-4	CASSLGQGNIQYF
TRBV3-1	TRBJ1-2	CASSPQGSLYGYTF
TRBV5-6	TRBJ1-4	CASSLGTGGPRQLFF
TRBV5-4	TRBJ1-2	CASSSDQSGYTF
TRBV20-1	TRBJ1-4	CSGSRDNGNEKLFF
TRBV6-5	TRBJ2-3	CASSYGDRGIDTQYF
TRBV30	TRBJ1-1	CAWKQILAMNTEAFF
TRBV4-3	TRBJ2-5	CASSQDRDRETQYF
TRBV18	TRBJ2-7	CASSPGTGPDEQYF
TRBV4-3	TRBJ2-1	CASSQGDRVGNEQFF
TRBV4-3	TRBJ1-3	CASSAAGAANTIYF
TRBV4-1	TRBJ2-3	CASSQQGDTQYF
TRBV2	TRBJ2-2	CASTREVAGELFF
TRBV5-1	TRBJ2-1	CASSLFPANEQFF
TRBV20-1	TRBJ1-2	CSANPPDSLMVVGYTF
TRBV5-1	TRBJ2-5	CASSPGRAETQYF
TRBV12-3/TRBV12-4	TRBJ2-3	CASSLDITDTQYF
TRBV11-2	TRBJ1-4	CASSGGGPTNEKLFF
TRBV4-2	TRBJ1-2	CASSQGTRGSPGTNYGYTF
TRBV5-1	TRBJ2-5	CASSLALRGGGGETQYF
TRBV9	TRBJ2-5	CASSVSPRGGSQETQYF
TRBV6-4	TRBJ2-1	CASSARSSSYNEQFF
TRBV20-1	TRBJ2-2	CSASVWGGPGELFF
TRBV11-2	TRBJ2-5	CASSPPQASAKETQYF
TRBV29-1	TRBJ2-3	CSASGGGADTQYF
TRBV3-1	TRBJ1-2	CATYTGAGGYTF
TRBV2	TRBJ2-5	CASSDRRRETQYF
TRBV24-1	TRBJ1-5	CATGQGENQPQHF
TRBV10-3	TRBJ2-3	CAIRTLAGTDTQYF
TRBV7-3	TRBJ2-3	CASSPWGGPTDTQYF
TRBV20-1	TRBJ2-5	CSAPRGAEETQYF
TRBV5-1	TRBJ1-2	CASSLSGGTDPTSYTF
TRBV20-1	TRBJ2-2	CSARSSGDTGELFF
TRBV7-2	TRBJ2-7	CASSSSYSVSKYF
TRBV20-1	TRBJ1-5	CSAQLMGLGENQPQHF
TRBV24-1	TRBJ2-3	CATSDSRASGGTDTQYF
TRBV7-2	TRBJ2-5	CASSQEPRGGRKTQYF
TRBV5-1	TRBJ2-5	CASSPGTNTGETQYF
TRBV7-9	TRBJ2-1	CASSLPGLAGANEQFF
TRBV20-1	TRBJ2-1	CSARTRSLNEQFF
TRBV7-9	TRBJ2-7	CASSLSGASSYEQYF
TRBV4-1	TRBJ2-1	CASTQGGTGRYNEQFF
TRBV7-9	TRBJ1-4	CASSLTDTNEKLFF
TRBV3-1	TRBJ1-1	CASSLRQGGTEAFF
TRBV7-9	TRBJ1-1	CASSSQGENTEAFF
TRBV6-2/TRBV6-3	TRBJ2-5	CASSDGAQETQYF
TRBV27	TRBJ1-1	CASSFQGLAEAFF